Ten or more counts support the clone carrying this T cell receptor (beta chain). Its antigen is not identified. Trimming cost V 4 bases and J 5 bases, with 13 bases left between them. This CDR3 has 14 residues. This sample is drawn from a study of regulatory T cells in long-lasting Graves disease. Study-level points and caveats: Persistent disease exhibited a predilection for TRBV28, TRBJ1-2 and TRBJ2-5.

The time point is: newly diagnosed GD, antithyroid drugs for less than 3 months. There was RNA extracted from PBMCs, and the TCR library was made from it. Construction of TCR beta libraries relied on iRepertoire HTBI primers and on Arm-PCR targeting CDR3 regions. Via MiXCR, TCRdb re-called the multiplex PCR reads, giving one row per CDR3 protein. The sample yields a few hundred thousand distinct CDR3 sequences, 15% seen once. This sample also belongs to another study, concerning T cells in Graves' hyperthyroidism and ophthalmopathy. Per that paper: Using the HTBI primer set, a first-round RT-PCR was run on the TCR CDR3.

The sequencing here drew on peripheral blood mononuclear cells (PBMCs), taken at new diagnosis, from a patient treated with antithyroid drugs. The TCR sequence derives from a middle-aged woman with Graves disease. This sequence joins TRBV12-3 or TRBV12-4 and TRBJ2-3; D possibly corresponds to TRBD2 (5 bases). CDR3 sequence reads: CASSSNPDLDTQYF. The CDR3 DNA sequence: TGTGCCAGCAGTTCCAACCCGGACTTAGATACGCAGTATTTT.